This T cell receptor (beta chain) was profiled in a study of CXCR3-negative and CXCR3-positive naive CD8 T cells (dated by TCRdb to about 2019). Study-level background: In total, about 135 million TRB reads were obtained, corresponding to roughly 1.5 +/- 0.3 million reads per library. The diversity and physicochemical repertoire analyses included under 12 donors pooled from two independent experiments. Naive subsets from a handful of donors and memory cells from 3 donors were included in the TRBV-TRBJ cluster analysis. Beyond this particular receptor, the publication reports: Both naive subsets had comparably high repertoire diversity, while memory CD8+ T cells had much lower repertoire diversity. Surface CD5, linked to self-reactivity in mice, was comparable between naive subsets; TCR interaction strength was therefore also inferred from TRB CDR3 physicochemical properties. TRB CDR3s from CXCR3-positive naive cells showed higher hydrophobicity (lower Kidera factor 4), lower energy, and higher strength and volume indices than CXCR3-negative naive cells. Freshly isolated PBMCs were used for most assays because CXCR3 expression partially decreased after cryopreservation. Within the same donor, TRBV-TRBJ usage looked similar between naive CXCR3-negative and CXCR3-positive cells, but memory cells had distinct patterns.

CDR1 is given as SGHRS and CDR2 as YFSETQ, both from the germline V gene. Including cysteine and phenylalanine, the CDR3 has 14 amino acids. A DNA sequence was not provided. TCRdb shows the sequencer as NextSeq 550. The Human TCR Profiling Kit (MiLaboratory) was used to prepare UMI-labeled 5' RACE TRB cDNA libraries. cDNA synthesis used the entire amount of extracted RNA, and PCR amplification then used the entire amount of cDNA produced. The libraries were made side by side, with each library going through the same number of PCR cycles. On the study's bioinformatics: About 53,000 +/- 9,400 unique UMI-labeled TRB cDNA molecules per library were extracted with MIGEC and MiXCR, with at least two reads per UMI required. On average, around 40,000 +/- 10,000 functional in-frame TRB CDR3 nucleotide clonotypes lacking stop codons were found per library. Diversity metrics, including normalized Shannon-Wiener and Chao1, were computed in VDJtools after downsampling to 5000 UMI-labeled TRB molecules per sample. VDJtools computed clonotype-size-weighted physicochemical properties of the central five CDR3 residues: interaction energy, strength, volume and Kidera factor 4. With the reads reprocessed by TCRdb, a single entry stands for each CDR3 protein sequence and no DNA is reported. TCRdb's processing, not the authors', yielded these V and J calls. The table kept for this sample lists tens of thousands of distinct CDR3 sequences. 1.6% of the sample is held by the ten biggest clonotypes.

Turning to this clonotype: Its antigen remains unidentified.

For each CD8+ T cell subset, flow sorting was done in triplicate, and 310,000 or so cells per subset went directly into RLT lysis buffer. Naive CD8+ T cells were defined stringently as CD45RO-CCR7+CD27+CD95- to exclude memory contaminants. Peripheral blood mononuclear cells were isolated from buffy coats using standard density gradient centrifugation. Naive CXCR3-negative and CXCR3-positive CD8+ T cells were flow-sorted on a FACSAria III. An RNeasy Mini Kit was used to extract total RNA from the sorted cells. The source material was naive CXCR3- CD8+ T cells from blood. The cell subset or site label, as the study defines it: CD45RO-CCR7+CD27+CD95- naive CD8+ T cells lacking CXCR3 (TNR3-). The chain joins TRBV5-1 to TRBJ2-1. The TCR was taken from a human donor in good health. Some clones in this sample may be carry-over from other donors' samples. The CDR3 loop reads CASSLVAAFNEQFF.